The TCR beta chain described here comes from a study of blood T cell repertoires in COVID-19. Study-level information: PBMCs, B-cell-depleted T cells, or T cells provided the cDNA or gDNA that made up the material.

Here immunoSEQ multiplex PCR was the method, and the copy in TCRdb shows in-frame clones only, minus some. The table shows fewer than 150,000 clones, with 70% to 85% occurring only once. In this sample, this clone turned up a few times. The CDR3 has 13 residues. The germline V gene encodes CDR1 MNHEY and CDR2 SMNVEV (reference sequence). V trimming: 5 bases; J trimming: 2 bases; junction bases outside the gene matches: 1. The origin of this receptor is a man aged 45-60 years with acute or convalescent COVID-19. Sequencing was performed on peripheral blood. The gene calls are TRBV27 and TRBJ2-7, with 9 bases lining up with TRBD1. CDR3 nucleotides: TGTGCCAGCAGTGGGGACAGGGCCTACGAGCAGTACTTC. It yields the protein CASSGDRAYEQYF.